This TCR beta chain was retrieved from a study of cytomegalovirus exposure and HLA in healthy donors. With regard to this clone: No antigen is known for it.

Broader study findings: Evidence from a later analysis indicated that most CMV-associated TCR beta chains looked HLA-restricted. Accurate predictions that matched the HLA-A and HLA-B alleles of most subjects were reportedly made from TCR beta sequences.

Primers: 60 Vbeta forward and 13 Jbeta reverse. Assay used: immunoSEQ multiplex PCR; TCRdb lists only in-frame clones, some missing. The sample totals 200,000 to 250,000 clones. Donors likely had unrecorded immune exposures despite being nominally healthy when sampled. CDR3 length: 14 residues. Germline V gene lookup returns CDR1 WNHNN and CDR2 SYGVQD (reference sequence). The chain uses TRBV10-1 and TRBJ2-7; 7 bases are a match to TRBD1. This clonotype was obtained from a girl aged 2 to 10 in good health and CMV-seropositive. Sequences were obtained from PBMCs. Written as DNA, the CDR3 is TGCGTACACAGGGACAGCCAGGACGGGGACGAGCAGTACTTC. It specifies CVHRDSQDGDEQYF.